The 5 T cell receptor beta chains below all came from one sample that was sequenced in a study of T cell repertoires in cytomegalovirus infection. TCRdb independently ran MiXCR on the reads; one entry per CDR3 protein. The sample lists some 900,000 distinct CDR3 sequences, around a third occurring once. These receptors are not linked to any known antigen. Specimen: cultured CD8+ T cells from PBMCs, collected from culture after CMV antigen stimulation. These TCRs come from a human donor in good health (CMV status not recorded). Some clones in this sample may be carry-over from other donors' samples.

The chain recombines TRBV19 with TRBJ1-1, with 7 nucleotides matching TRBD1. Germline trimming cut 4 bases from V and 4 bases from J; bases unmatched to any gene: 9. The CDR3 spans 15 residues. The V gene's germline CDR1 is LNHDA and CDR2 SQIVND (reference sequence). The DNA of the CDR3 is TGTGCCAGTAGTACTCAGACAGGGCGGGGCACTGAAGCTTTCTTT. This encodes CASSTQTGRGTEAFF.

The table lists this clonotype with a few counts. The chain carries TRBV7-2 and TRBJ1-2, with 7 bases lining up with TRBD1. V gave up 5 bases and J gave up 3 bases; unmatched junction bases: 6. The germline V gene encodes CDR1 SGHTA and CDR2 FQGNSA. The CDR3 runs to 14 residues. The CDR3 protein is CASSINRGDYGYTF. CDR3 bases: TGTGCCAGCAGCATAAACAGGGGTGACTATGGCTACACCTTC.

This clonotype is a singleton in its sample. A much larger clone is a single base away; this may be a read error. This chain uses TRBV12-3 or TRBV12-4 with TRBJ1-5, with 7 bases lining up with TRBD1. V trimming: 7 bases; J trimming: 4 bases; junction bases outside the gene matches: 7. This CDR3 is built from 14 residues. This chain's CDR3 is CASNQSRGNQPQHF. Here the CDR3 DNA reads TGTGCCAGCAACCAGAGCAGGGGGAATCAGCCCCAGCATTTT.

In its sample, this clonotype was seen a few times. The rearrangement links TRBV27 to TRBJ1-1; 9 bases match TRBD1. The V gene end was trimmed by 5 bases and the J gene end by 5 bases; junction bases not matched to a gene: 9. The germline CDR1 and CDR2 sequences are MNHEY and SMNVEV (reference sequence). The CDR3 totals 15 residues. In DNA, the CDR3 is TGTGCCAGCAGTCCGTGGACAGGGGTGTATACTGAAGCTTTCTTT. This gives the protein CASSPWTGVYTEAFF.

The rearrangement uses TRBV7-9 and TRBJ1-1; possibly TRBD1 for D (6 bases). Trimming removed 6 bases from V and 5 bases from J, with 16 bases in between. Germline V lookup: CDR1 SEHNR, CDR2 FQNEAQ (reference sequence). The CDR3 has 14 amino acids. CDR3 coding DNA: TGTGCCAGCAGTTCTGACAGGCGGGAGACTGAAGCTTTCTTT. As protein: CASSSDRRETEAFF.